The 23 T cell receptor beta chains below were found in one sample sequenced in a study of response to subunit inactivated influenza vaccine (dated by TCRdb to about 2018). Preparation of the library involved RT-PCR. The listed sequencing device is Illumina HiSeq 2500. TCRdb itself trimmed the public reads at Q25 with fastp, ran MiXCR and retained productive beta chains. CDR3 protein duplicates are merged, each entry listing the most common genes and DNA. The sample table contains about 500,000 distinct CDR3 sequences; only one count was recorded for approximately 16% of them. 3% of the sample comes from the top ten. Specimen: CD4+ T cells sorted from PBMCs, collected less than 30 months after vaccination. These receptors came from a man in his fifties or sixties who received an inactivated influenza vaccine. Donor details come from another sample of the same person, matched by shared clones.

In its sample, this clonotype was seen a few times. This chain uses TRBV4-2 with TRBJ2-5; 11 bases line up with TRBD2. The CDR3 loop spans 16 amino acids. From germline, CDR1 is LGHNA and CDR2 YNFKEQ. The ends lost 3 bases at V and 5 bases at J; junction bases unmatched: 8. The chain's CDR3 is CASSQGTSGSSETQYF. CDR3 nucleotides: TGTGCCAGCAGCCAGGGAACTAGCGGGAGTTCGGAGACCCAGTACTTC.

The chain has TRBV4-2 and TRBJ1-5, with no clear D. V shed 0 bases and J shed 4 bases, with 7 bases lying between them. This CDR3 region has 14 residues. The germline V gene has CDR1 LGHNA and CDR2 YNFKEQ. The CDR3 protein is CASSQDGGNQPQHF. DNA of the CDR3: TGTGCCAGCAGCCAAGATGGAGGTAATCAGCCCCAGCATTTT.

This clonotype was counted a few times. The chain recombines TRBV3-1 with TRBJ2-7, with no clear D. Germline V gene data show CDR1 as LGHDT and CDR2 as YNNKEL (reference sequence). The CDR3 consists of 12 residues. Trimming removed 1 base from V and 3 bases from J, with 4 bases in between. The CDR3 protein is CASSQGDYEQYF. The CDR3 DNA is TGTGCCAGCAGCCAAGGGGACTACGAGCAGTACTTC.

This clonotype was found a few times. V gene TRBV7-2 combines with J gene TRBJ1-5; possibly TRBD1 for D (5 bases). From germline, CDR1 is SGHTA and CDR2 FQGNSA. There are 15 residues in the CDR3. Trimming left V 3 bases short and J 2 bases short, with 11 bases between. As DNA, the CDR3 is TGTGCCAGCAGCTTCTACGGCAGGGGCAATCAGCCCCAGCATTTT. This translates into CASSFYGRGNQPQHF.

This clonotype was counted between two and nine times. The CDR3 reads CAISDPGARYEQYF. As DNA, the CDR3 is TGTGCCATCAGTGACCCGGGAGCGCGTTACGAGCAGTACTTC. V usage is TRBV10-3 and J usage is TRBJ2-7, with D perhaps TRBD2 (6 bases). Germline V gene data show CDR1 as ENHRY and CDR2 as SYGVKD. The CDR3 has 14 amino acids. Trimming shortened V by 3 bases and J by 4 bases, and 13 bases separated the two germline ends.

This clonotype has just a few counts. CDR3: CSARGPGTEAFF. The CDR3 DNA reads as TGCAGTGCTAGAGGGCCTGGCACTGAAGCTTTCTTT. The V call is TRBV20-1, the J call TRBJ1-1, with D unresolved. The germline V gene has CDR1 DFQATT and CDR2 SNEGSKA (reference sequence). Trimming cost V 1 base and J 4 bases, with 7 bases left between them. This CDR3 comprises 12 residues.

The chain employs TRBV4-3 and TRBJ1-2; D not resolved. CDR1 and CDR2 (germline): LGHNA, YSLEER. The CDR3 loop spans 15 amino acids. V was clipped by 0 bases and J by 4 bases, with 12 bases between them. The CDR3 nucleotides read TGCGCCAGCAGCCAAGAGCTTGGCTGGAGCTATGGCTACACCTTC. Protein: CASSQELGWSYGYTF.

The chain is built from TRBV9 and TRBJ2-2; D gene uncertain. V was pared by 3 bases and J by 3 bases, with 18 bases between. The CDR3 covers 17 residues. Germline V gene sequence: CDR1 SGDLS, CDR2 YYNGEE. DNA of the CDR3: TGTGCCAGCAGCGCCCGTTTAGGCCTCCCGGACACCGGGGAGCTGTTTTTT. This codes for CASSARLGLPDTGELFF.

This clonotype has just a few counts. This chain uses TRBV27 with TRBJ1-2, with D perhaps matching TRBD1 (6 bases). Deletions cut 6 bases from V and 4 bases from J, with 12 bases between. Germline CDR1 reads MNHEY; CDR2 reads SMNVEV (reference sequence). The CDR3 consists of 13 residues. The DNA of the CDR3 is TGTGCCAGCAGAAGGGGGGACTCCTATGGCTACACCTTC. Translating gives CASRRGDSYGYTF.

This clonotype was counted between two and nine times. The V and J genes are TRBV12-3 or TRBV12-4 and TRBJ1-3, with 7 nucleotides matching TRBD1. This CDR3 region has 17 residues. Trimming removed 5 bases from V and 0 bases from J; junction bases left unmatched: 10. CDR3 in amino acids: CASSGSPGQISGNTIYF. CDR3 nucleotides: TGTGCCAGCAGTGGAAGCCCGGGACAGATCTCTGGAAACACCATATATTTT.

This chain joins TRBV10-3 and TRBJ2-1; a weak D match, TRBD2 (6 bases). V lost 6 bases, J lost 0 bases, and 12 bases lay in between. This CDR3 contains 15 residues. Germline-derived CDR1 and CDR2 are ENHRY and SYGVKD. CDR3 nucleotide sequence: TGTGCCATCAGGGAGGGACTTACCTCCTACAATGAGCAGTTCTTC. As protein: CAIREGLTSYNEQFF.

This clonotype was counted at least ten times. This rearrangement joins TRBV5-1 to TRBJ2-3; D is unclear. The CDR3 has 15 residues. Trimming stripped 0 bases from V and 1 base from J, with 9 bases between. The germline gives CDR1 SGHRS, CDR2 YFSETQ. This chain's CDR3 is CASSLAAGGTDTQYF. CDR3 DNA: TGCGCCAGCAGCTTGGCGGCAGGCGGCACAGATACGCAGTATTTT.

The chain carries TRBV7-2 and TRBJ2-3; maybe TRBD1 (5 bases). The germline CDR1 and CDR2 sequences are SGHTA and FQGNSA. V was clipped by 1 base and J by 1 base, with 6 bases between them. The CDR3 loop spans 14 amino acids. The CDR3 DNA reads TGTGCCAGCAGCTTAGAGACAGGCACAGATACGCAGTATTTT. It codes for CASSLETGTDTQYF.

The J gene is TRBJ2-1, the V gene TRBV12-3 or TRBV12-4; 9 nucleotides align to TRBD2. Trimming removed 0 bases from V and 2 bases from J; junction bases left unmatched: 2. The CDR3 covers 16 residues. The CDR3 reads CASSLARLAAYNEQFF. CDR3 coding DNA: TGTGCCAGCAGTTTAGCGAGACTAGCGGCCTACAATGAGCAGTTCTTC.

The sample holds a few counts of this clonotype. The genes are TRBV20-1 and TRBJ2-1; D is undetermined. The V end was cut by 2 bases, the J end by 6 bases, with 14 bases between. The V gene's germline CDR1 is DFQATT and CDR2 SNEGSKA (reference sequence). The CDR3 is 14 amino acids. The CDR3 loop reads CSARKGSEGNEQFF. For the CDR3, the DNA is TGCAGTGCTAGAAAGGGATCTGAAGGCAATGAGCAGTTCTTC.

Many counts were recorded for this clonotype. This chain links TRBV20-1 with TRBJ1-1, with D uncertain. V was clipped by 0 bases and J by 7 bases, with 9 bases between them. CDR1 is DFQATT and CDR2 is SNEGSKA in the germline V gene (reference sequence). The CDR3 is 12 amino acids. The CDR3 sequence: CSARDNTNEAFF. The DNA for the CDR3 is TGCAGTGCTAGAGATAACACTAATGAAGCTTTCTTT.

The genes are TRBV24-1 and TRBJ2-1; D not resolved. Germline lookup yields CDR1 KGHDR and CDR2 SFDVKD. With 4 bases removed from V and 2 bases from J, the gap between germline ends came to 11 bases. CDR3 length: 15 residues. The DNA of the CDR3 is TGTGCCACCAGTGAGGCCCAGATAGCCTACAATGAGCAGTTCTTC. It is translated as CATSEAQIAYNEQFF.

The V and J genes are TRBV20-1 and TRBJ2-1, with a weak D call TRBD1 (6 bases). Germline loops: CDR1 DFQATT, CDR2 SNEGSKA (reference sequence). The CDR3 length is 14 residues. V was trimmed by 4 bases and J by 4 bases, leaving 14 bases between them. Written as DNA, the CDR3 is TGCAGTGCTAAGCAGGGGCAGAATTACAATGAGCAGTTCTTC. Protein: CSAKQGQNYNEQFF.

This chain connects TRBV7-2 to TRBJ2-7; no clear D gene. The CDR3 length is 14 residues. The V gene lost 5 bases and the J gene lost 7 bases, with 18 bases spanning the gap. Germline-derived CDR1 and CDR2 are SGHTA and FQGNSA. The CDR3 region is CASSEGRVAVEQYF. CDR3 sequence (DNA): TGTGCCAGCAGCGAAGGTAGAGTAGCCGTAGAGCAGTACTTC.

This clonotype appeared many times. The DNA of the CDR3 is TGTGCCAGCAGCTTACATGGCGGGGGGAACACCGGGGAGCTGTTTTTT. Amino acid sequence: CASSLHGGGNTGELFF. The chain employs TRBV7-8 and TRBJ2-2; TRBD2 matches at 7 bases. V shed 2 bases, J shed 1 base, and the junction held 4 bases outside the gene matches. Germline V gives CDR1 SGHVS, CDR2 FQNEAQ. The CDR3 sequence is 16 residues long.

The chain has TRBV5-1 and TRBJ1-6; D uncertain. Germline V gene data show CDR1 as SGHRS and CDR2 as YFSETQ. V lost 0 bases to trimming and J lost 4 bases, with 11 bases between them. This CDR3 contains 16 residues. The CDR3 nucleotides are TGCGCCAGCAGCTTGGAGTCAGAAATTTATAATTCACCCCTCCACTTT. Amino acid sequence: CASSLESEIYNSPLHF. Based on the CDR3 plus reference TRBV5-1 and TRBJ1-6, the full variable domain is KAGVTQTPRYLIKTRGQQVTLSCSPISGHRSVSWYQQTPGQGLQFLFEYFSETQRNKGNFPGRFSGRQFSNSRSEMNVSTLELGDSALYLCASSLESEIYNSPLHFGNGTRLTVT.

This clonotype was seen only a few times. The gene calls are TRBV4-3 and TRBJ1-2; no reliable D call. The CDR3 is 17 residues long. V lost 1 base, J lost 3 bases, and 18 bases lay in between. Germline assignment: CDR1 LGHNA and CDR2 YSLEER. The DNA for the CDR3 is TGCGCCAGCAGCCAAGGGACGGGCCGCCGTGCCCACTATGGCTACACCTTC. Its protein product is CASSQGTGRRAHYGYTF.

The V gene is TRBV6-2 or TRBV6-3, the J gene TRBJ1-2, with 9 bases identical to TRBD1. The CDR3 spans 17 residues. Germline-derived CDR1 and CDR2 are MNHEY and SVGEGT. V gave up 7 bases and J gave up 0 bases; unmatched junction bases: 12. The CDR3 loop is CASIEGPRDRANYGYTF. The DNA for the CDR3 is TGTGCCAGCATCGAGGGCCCTAGGGACAGGGCTAACTATGGCTACACCTTC.